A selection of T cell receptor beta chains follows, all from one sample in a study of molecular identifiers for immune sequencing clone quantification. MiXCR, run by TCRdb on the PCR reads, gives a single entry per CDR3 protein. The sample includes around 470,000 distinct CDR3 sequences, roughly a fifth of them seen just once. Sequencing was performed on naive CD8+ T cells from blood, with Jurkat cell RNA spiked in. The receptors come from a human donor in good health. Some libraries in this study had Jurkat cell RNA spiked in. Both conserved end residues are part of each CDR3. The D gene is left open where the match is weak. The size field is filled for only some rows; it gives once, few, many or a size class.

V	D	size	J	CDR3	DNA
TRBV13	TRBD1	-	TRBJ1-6	CASSSGGDSSSYNSPLHF	TGTGCCAGCAGCTCCGGAGGGGACAGTAGCTCCTATAATTCACCCCTCCACTTT
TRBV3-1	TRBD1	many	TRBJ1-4	CASSHTTGATNEKLFF	TGTGCCAGCAGCCACACTACAGGGGCAACTAATGAAAAACTGTTTTTT
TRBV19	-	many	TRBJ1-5	CASSITDYSNQPQHF	TGTGCCAGCAGTATCACGGATTATAGCAATCAGCCCCAGCATTTT
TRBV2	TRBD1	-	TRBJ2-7	CAGSRQGHAYEQYF	TGTGCCGGAAGCCGACAGGGGCACGCCTACGAGCAGTACTTC
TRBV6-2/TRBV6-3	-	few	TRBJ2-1	CAWEGEQVNEQFF	TGTGCCTGGGAGGGGGAGCAGGTCAATGAGCAGTTCTTC
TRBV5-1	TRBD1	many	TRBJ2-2	CASSLWTGEVTGELFF	TGCGCCAGCAGCTTGTGGACAGGGGAGGTCACCGGGGAGCTGTTTTTT
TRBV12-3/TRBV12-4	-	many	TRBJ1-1	CASRLLEREAFF	TGTGCCAGCAGACTGTTGGAGAGAGAAGCTTTCTTT
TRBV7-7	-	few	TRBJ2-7	CASGARGQLADEQYF	TGTGCTAGCGGCGCGAGGGGCCAATTAGCTGACGAGCAGTACTTC
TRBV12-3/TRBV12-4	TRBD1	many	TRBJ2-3	CASSSGTGITDTQYF	TGTGCCAGCAGTTCCGGGACAGGGATAACAGATACGCAGTATTTT
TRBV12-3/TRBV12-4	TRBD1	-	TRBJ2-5	CASSKTGTETQYF	TGTGCCAGCAGCAAGACAGGGACGGAGACCCAGTACTTC
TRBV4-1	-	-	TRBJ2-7	CASSQPGPSYEQYF	TGCGCCAGCAGCCAACCGGGACCGAGCTACGAGCAGTACTTC
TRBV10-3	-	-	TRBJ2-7	CAIREVGNNYEQHF	TGTGCCATCAGAGAAGTAGGGAATAACTACGAGCAGCACTTC
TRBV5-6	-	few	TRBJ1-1	CASRTSGNTEAFF	TGTGCCAGCAGAACCTCCGGGAACACTGAAGCTTTCTTT
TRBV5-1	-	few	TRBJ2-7	CASSFLGSTYEQYF	TGCGCCAGCAGCTTTCTGGGTTCAACCTACGAGCAGTACTTC
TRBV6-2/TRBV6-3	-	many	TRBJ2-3	CASSSPRRDGGTDTQYF	TGTGCCAGCAGTTCACCCCGTCGGGACGGAGGCACAGATACGCAGTATTTT
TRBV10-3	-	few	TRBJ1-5	CAISETDSGHQPQHF	TGTGCCATCAGTGAGACGGACAGTGGGCATCAGCCCCAGCATTTT
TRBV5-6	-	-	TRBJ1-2	CASSLGVQAHYGYTF	TGTGCCAGCAGCTTGGGCGTACAGGCACACTATGGCTACACCTTC
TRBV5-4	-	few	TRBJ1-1	CASSKTQGLNTEAFF	TGTGCCAGCAGCAAAACGCAGGGACTCAACACTGAAGCTTTCTTT
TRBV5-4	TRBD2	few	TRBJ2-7	CASSGGGNYEQYF	TGTGCCAGCAGCGGGGGGGGGAACTACGAGCAGTACTTC
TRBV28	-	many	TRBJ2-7	CASSSRGLGEQYF	TGTGCCAGCAGTTCTCGGGGGCTAGGCGAGCAGTACTTC
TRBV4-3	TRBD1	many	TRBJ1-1	CASRIDRADTEAFF	TGCGCCAGCAGAATCGACAGGGCGGACACTGAAGCTTTCTTT
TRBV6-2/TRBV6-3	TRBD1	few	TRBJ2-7	CASKTSGQGVYEQYF	TGTGCCAGCAAAACCTCGGGACAGGGAGTGTACGAGCAGTACTTC
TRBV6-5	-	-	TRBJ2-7	CASSYTEGGGWEQYF	TGTGCCAGCAGTTATACAGAGGGAGGGGGTTGGGAGCAGTACTTC
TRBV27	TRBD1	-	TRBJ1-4	CASSYAGTGGEKLFF	TGTGCCAGCAGTTATGCTGGGACAGGGGGAGAAAAACTGTTTTTT
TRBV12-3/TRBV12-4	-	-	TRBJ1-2	CASSLNVNYGYTF	TGTGCCAGCAGCCTTAATGTAAACTATGGCTACACCTTC
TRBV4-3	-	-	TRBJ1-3	CASGQTNGGNTIYF	TGCGCCAGCGGCCAGACGAACGGAGGAAACACCATATATTTT
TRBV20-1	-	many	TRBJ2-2	CSARVQGWNTGELFF	TGCAGTGCTAGAGTGCAGGGCTGGAACACCGGGGAGCTGTTTTTT
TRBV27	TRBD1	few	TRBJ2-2	CASSIGTEVRELFF	TGTGCCAGCAGTATCGGGACAGAGGTCCGGGAGCTGTTTTTT
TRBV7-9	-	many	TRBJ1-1	CAVRSGAPEAFF	TGTGCCGTTAGGTCAGGGGCCCCTGAAGCTTTCTTT
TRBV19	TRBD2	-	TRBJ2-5	CASSVDWTSGGQETQYF	TGTGCCAGTAGTGTAGATTGGACTAGCGGGGGCCAAGAGACCCAGTACTTC
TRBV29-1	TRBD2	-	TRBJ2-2	CSVEEQSGGWPGELFF	TGCAGCGTTGAAGAACAGAGCGGGGGATGGCCCGGGGAGCTGTTTTTT
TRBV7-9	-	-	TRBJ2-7	CASSLWDGAGEQYF	TGTGCCAGCAGCTTATGGGACGGGGCTGGAGAGCAGTACTTC
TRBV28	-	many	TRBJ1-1	CASSLRGPMDTEAFF	TGTGCCAGCAGTCTCCGGGGCCCCATGGATACTGAAGCTTTCTTT
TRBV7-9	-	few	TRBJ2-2	CASSLLEANTGELFF	TGTGCCAGCAGCTTACTCGAAGCGAACACCGGGGAGCTGTTTTTT
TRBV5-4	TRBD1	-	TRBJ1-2	CASSRQGLPHYGYTF	TGTGCCAGCAGCCGACAGGGTCTACCTCACTATGGCTACACCTTC